The following is a TCR beta chain sequence with its context. The data are from a study of cytomegalovirus exposure and HLA in healthy donors. Primers: 60 Vbeta forward and 13 Jbeta reverse. TCRdb's copy holds only in-frame clones and misses some; the assay was immunoSEQ multiplex PCR. The sample includes approximately 210,000 clones, 70% to 80% seen only once; the top ten take more than 1.5%. The sequenced sample was PBMCs. The receptor comes from a girl between 10 and 17 years old in good health and CMV-seropositive.

This CDR3 is CASSLGDRGRTSYSNQPQHF. The CDR3 DNA sequence: TGTGCCAGCAGCTTAGGAGACAGGGGACGAACCTCGTATAGCAATCAGCCCCAGCATTTT. V and J are TRBV11-3 and TRBJ1-5, with 8 bases matching TRBD1. CDR1 is SGHNT and CDR2 is YENEEA in the germline V gene. The V and J ends lost 1 base and 0 bases, in that order; junction bases with no gene match: 14. This CDR3 contains 20 residues.